This T cell receptor beta chain was sequenced in a study of T cells after yellow fever vaccination (dated by TCRdb to the late 2010s). About the study as a whole: The SMART-Seq v4 Ultra Low Input RNA kit was used to prepare libraries from fractions with low cell numbers. To follow T-cell clones before and after both primary and booster YFV17D yellow fever vaccination, bulk TCR alpha and beta repertoires underwent longitudinal sequencing. Two healthy male donors, one aged 18 to 29 and one aged 30 to 40 years, made up the cohort. Bulk PBMC replicates and cell subsets were isolated from blood drawn at multiple timepoints before and after both primary and secondary immunization.

Taken from cysteine to phenylalanine, the CDR3 has 14 residues. Of the read, only the CDR3 DNA is kept; its 42 bases are in frame from base 1. V is shortened by 0 bases, J by 1 base, and the region joining them spans 6 bases. CDR1 and CDR2, looked up from the germline V gene, are MGHRA and YSYEKL. The treatment or condition label, read with the paper, signifies: live attenuated yellow fever vaccine strain. PBMCs were isolated from peripheral blood using a standard Ficoll-Paque protocol. CD4 and CD8 T-cell fractions were isolated with Dynabeads CD4 and CD8 positive selection kits. TriZol was used to extract RNA from bulk PBMCs, CD4 and CD8 fractions, and dextramer-positive and dextramer-negative fractions. What the research found in general, with its limitations: A small fraction of clonotypes appeared in both the CD4 and CD8 compartments, likely as a result of convergent recombination. Because the study included only two donors, the extent to which the findings can be generalized is limited. FACS-sorted repertoires could contain abundant contaminating clonotypes from the bulk population, so computational filtering was required. Compared with the primary T-cell response, the secondary T-cell response was faster but weaker, reaching its peak on day 5 rather than on day 15. After the booster, most of the clones that had expanded following primary vaccination were detected again (around 97% of CD4 and around 90% of CD8), which suggests that memory was broadly maintained.

In its sample, this clonotype was seen many times. The antigen it binds to is not known. Per-base quality was not reported, and no clone a single base away is much larger than it. Synthesis of TCR cDNA relied on 5'RACE template switching, a step that introduced a universal primer site along with unique molecular identifiers. Priming of cDNA synthesis was performed from both the TCR alpha and TCR beta constant segments. Library amplification involved two PCR steps, and the second step added sample barcodes and sequencing adapters. Libraries were sequenced on Illumina HiSeq 2500 (2x100 bp) or NovaSeq (2x150 bp). In the source study's methods: MIGEC handled demultiplexing of reads and collapsing into UMI consensus sequences, while MiXCR performed V(D)J alignment. Vaccine-responding clonotypes were identified with edgeR using replicate PBMC samples, with FDR below 0.01 and a log2 fold change above 5 up to day 15 being required. Each bulk clonotype received a CD4 or CD8 identity based on whether the sequenced CD4 or CD8 repertoire contained that clonotype at higher abundance. TCRdb reprocessing: public reads trimmed at Q25 with fastp, clones called with MiXCR, in-frame beta chains kept. Every CDR3 protein is listed once, alongside the most common genes and DNA of its rows. The V and J calls come from TCRdb's annotation, not from the publication. In this sample the table shows around 70,000 distinct CDR3 sequences, roughly 6.9% of which occur a single time. Roughly a third of the sample comes from the top ten.

The rearrangement joined TRBV4-1 to TRBJ2-5; the D gene cannot be named for sure. This specimen consisted of CD8+ T cells sorted from PBMCs, obtained around 5 days after the first yellow fever vaccination. The receptor was isolated from a man aged 18 to 30 who received the YFV17D yellow fever vaccine. CDR3 region: CASSQDGSQETQYF. In nucleotide form, the sequence is TGCGCCAGCAGCCAAGACGGCAGCCAAGAGACCCAGTACTTC.